These 21 T cell receptor beta chains originate from one sample sequenced in a study of blood T cells in healthy people across ages. The use of a sample-barcoded 5' primer and a J-beta primer mix characterized a second PCR of about 7 to 12 cycles. Via MiXCR, TCRdb re-called the 5' RACE reads, giving one row per CDR3 protein. The sample records under 1,000,000 distinct CDR3 sequences, around 45% being singletons. The sequenced sample consisted of blood. The receptors originated from an older man in good health.

This clonotype was observed at least ten times. The chain is built from TRBV3-1 and TRBJ2-1; D ambiguous. The germline V and J ends were trimmed by 3 bases and 6 bases, with 12 bases remaining between them. This CDR3 comprises 14 residues. Per the germline V gene, CDR1 is LGHDT and CDR2 is YNNKEL (reference sequence). The CDR3 region has the DNA TGTGCCAGCAGCCAGCGGCAGACCATCAATGAGCAGTTCTTC. This sequence encodes CASSQRQTINEQFF.

This clonotype was picked up one time. This may arise from a read error, as a much more abundant clone is one base away. The chain employs TRBV5-1 and TRBJ2-1, with 11 positions matching TRBD2. The CDR3 consists of 14 residues. CDR1 is SGHRS and CDR2 is YFSETQ in the germline V gene. Germline trimming cut 2 bases from V and 7 bases from J; bases unmatched to any gene: 2. The CDR3 DNA reads TGCGCCAGCAGCTTTACTAGCGGGAGTAATGAGCAGTTCTTC. Amino acid sequence: CASSFTSGSNEQFF. Filled out from reference TRBV5-1 and TRBJ2-1, the complete variable domain reads KAGVTQTPRYLIKTRGQQVTLSCSPISGHRSVSWYQQTPGQGLQFLFEYFSETQRNKGNFPGRFSGRQFSNSRSEMNVSTLELGDSALYLCASSFTSGSNEQFFGPGTRLTVL.

This clonotype was picked up a small number of times. The chain combines TRBV11-3 with TRBJ2-1; D is perhaps TRBD1 (6 bases). In germline, CDR1 is SGHNT, CDR2 YENEEA. The CDR3 contains 15 residues. V was clipped by 4 bases and J by 4 bases, with 14 bases between them. The CDR3 DNA sequence: TGTGCCAGCAGCTCTAGCTACGGACAGTACAATGAGCAGTTCTTC. Encoded protein: CASSSSYGQYNEQFF.

This clonotype was recorded at least ten times. The chain links TRBV20-1 to TRBJ2-1; 8 bases line up with TRBD2. V shed 6 bases, J shed 8 bases, and the junction held 15 bases outside the gene matches. The CDR3 totals 15 residues. Germline V gives CDR1 DFQATT, CDR2 SNEGSKA (reference sequence). The CDR3 nucleotides are TGCAGTGCGCCCAGAACTAGCGGAATAGGGGATGAGCAGTTCTTC. It translates to CSAPRTSGIGDEQFF.

The V gene is TRBV4-1, the J gene TRBJ2-7; 7 positions match TRBD1. J was trimmed by 2 bases and V by 0 bases; bases with no gene match: 10. Germline V gene data show CDR1 as MGHRA and CDR2 as YSYEKL. This CDR3 spans 17 amino acids. For the CDR3, the DNA is TGCGCCAGCAGCCAAGAAGAGGGGACAGTGGGACCCTACGAGCAGTACTTC. Protein sequence: CASSQEEGTVGPYEQYF.

This clonotype came up a few times. The chain joins TRBV10-2 to TRBJ2-5; D is uncertain. Trimming took 3 bases from V and 3 from J, leaving 5 bases between them. This CDR3 region has 12 residues. Germline loops: CDR1 WSHSY, CDR2 SAAADI. Written as DNA, the CDR3 is TGCGCCAGCAGTGACCCAGAAGAGACCCAGTACTTC. It translates to CASSDPEETQYF.

The table lists this clonotype with a few counts. The rearrangement links TRBV5-1 to TRBJ2-6, with a weak D call TRBD2 (5 bases). Germline V gene lookup returns CDR1 SGHRS and CDR2 YFSETQ. The CDR3 runs to 15 residues. V lost 6 bases and J lost 0, with 10 bases in between. CDR3 sequence: CASIQGGSGANVLTF. In DNA, the CDR3 is TGCGCCAGCATCCAAGGAGGCTCTGGGGCCAACGTCCTGACTTTC.

This clonotype was seen a single time. V usage is TRBV20-1 and J usage is TRBJ2-1; TRBD2 matches at 11 bases. V lost 6 bases and J lost 0; bases outside the gene matches: 4. This CDR3 region has 15 residues. The germline V gene encodes CDR1 DFQATT and CDR2 SNEGSKA (reference sequence). The CDR3 spells CSAPSGGTSYNEQFF. CDR3 nucleotides: TGCAGTGCGCCTAGCGGGGGGACCTCCTACAATGAGCAGTTCTTC.

In the case of this clonotype: One end of the junction varies from germline; a read error may be responsible. The chain combines TRBV6-5 with TRBJ2-1, with no clear D. From germline, CDR1 is MNHEY and CDR2 SVGAGI. This CDR3 has 12 amino acids. CDR3 nucleotide sequence: TGTGCCTGCAGTTCTGGGCTCTATGAGCAGTTCTTC. Translated: CACSSGLYEQFF.

This clonotype occurred many times. V is TRBV29-1 and J is TRBJ2-3, with D hard to call. Germline CDR1 SQVTM, CDR2 ANQGSEA. This CDR3 has 12 residues. DNA of the CDR3: TGCAGTGCTAGAGATTCCACAGATACGCAGTATTTT. Its protein product is CSARDSTDTQYF.

The rearrangement uses TRBV7-3 and TRBJ2-2; TRBD1 might be the D (6 bases). CDR1 and CDR2 from the germline V gene are SGHTA and FQGTGA. The V end was cut by 1 base, the J end by 2 bases, with 14 bases between. This CDR3 contains 17 residues. For the CDR3, the DNA is TGTGCCAGCAGCTTAAATTCGCCAGGGGCAAACACCGGGGAGCTGTTTTTT. Translated: CASSLNSPGANTGELFF.

This clonotype has at least ten counts. The J gene is TRBJ1-4, the V gene TRBV28; a weak D match, TRBD1 (6 bases). CDR3 length: 14 residues. The germline V and J ends were trimmed by 4 bases and 8 bases, with 14 bases remaining between them. Germline CDR1 is MDHEN and CDR2 is SYDVKM. CDR3 amino acids: CASSSNKQGEKLFF. The DNA of the CDR3 is TGTGCCAGCAGTTCCAATAAACAGGGAGAAAAACTGTTTTTT.

CDR3 region: CASSQDGREDTEAFF. Written as DNA, the CDR3 is TGTGCCAGCAGCCAAGATGGCAGGGAGGACACTGAAGCTTTCTTT. The chain joins TRBV4-2 to TRBJ1-1; possibly TRBD1 for D (5 bases). CDR1 LGHNA and CDR2 YNFKEQ come from the germline V gene. V lost 0 bases and J lost 3, with 11 bases in between. The CDR3 extends over 15 amino acids.

This clonotype was seen a handful of times. This chain connects TRBV7-6 to TRBJ1-1; D is unresolved. CDR3 length: 15 residues. Trimming left V 1 base short and J 5 bases short, with 14 bases between. Germline V CDR1 and CDR2: SGHVS, FNYEAQ. The CDR3 DNA is TGTGCCAGCAGCTTAGTTGACGGCGGCCGAACTGAAGCTTTCTTT. Its protein is CASSLVDGGRTEAFF.

The chain couples TRBV7-2 to TRBJ2-1; unclear D gene. The better agreement between TRBJ2-7 and the DNA end casts doubt on the J call. CDR1 and CDR2 (germline): SGHTA, FQGNSA. The CDR3 is 14 amino acids. The CDR3 loop reads CASRPSVSYNEQYF. The CDR3 DNA sequence: TGTGCCAGCAGACCATCAGTTTCCTACAATGAGCAGTACTTC.

The chain recombines TRBV5-5 with TRBJ2-7; the match to TRBD2 covers 10 bases. V was clipped by 4 bases and J by 7 bases; unmatched bases: 14. Germline lookup yields CDR1 SGHKS and CDR2 YYEKEE (reference sequence). This CDR3 has 16 residues. CDR3 loop: CASSPRASGSHNEQYF. In nucleotides, the CDR3 is TGTGCCAGCAGCCCCCGTGCTAGCGGGAGTCACAATGAGCAGTACTTC.

For the CDR3, the DNA is TGCAGTGCTCGGCCTGGACTAGCGGGAGGAGGAGAGCAGTACTTC. This translates into CSARPGLAGGGEQYF. V and J are TRBV20-1 and TRBJ2-7; 14 bases map to TRBD2. There are 15 residues in the CDR3. V trimming: 5 bases; J trimming: 7 bases; junction bases outside the gene matches: 10. The germline gives CDR1 DFQATT, CDR2 SNEGSKA (reference sequence).

The CDR3 coding sequence is TGTGCCAGCAGCATCCGCACAGGGGACCGTAGCGAAAAACTGTTTTTT. Residues: CASSIRTGDRSEKLFF. The V call is TRBV7-3, the J call TRBJ1-4, with 7 bases fitting TRBD1. Germline loops: CDR1 SGHTA, CDR2 FQGTGA. Trimming cost V 5 bases and J 8 bases; bases outside gene matches: 14. This CDR3 has 16 residues.

This clonotype showed up many times. The chain uses TRBV25-1 and TRBJ2-7, with TRBD1 matching over 9 bases. J was trimmed by 3 bases and V by 5 bases; bases with no gene match: 8. The CDR3 totals 15 residues. The germline V gene encodes CDR1 MGHDK and CDR2 SYGVNS. The CDR3, as DNA: TGTGCCAGCAGTCCGCTGGGGACAGGGAACTACGAGCAGTACTTC. Protein product: CASSPLGTGNYEQYF.

In the case of this clonotype: At one end, the junction sequence differs from germline, possibly due to a read error. The chain recombines TRBV5-1 with TRBJ1-4; TRBD1 agrees at 7 bases. This CDR3 has 16 residues. CDR1 SGHRS and CDR2 YFSETQ come from the germline V gene. The CDR3 region has the DNA TGCGCCAGCAGCTTAAGGGACAGATCAACTAATGAAGAACTGTTTTTT. Translated: CASSLRDRSTNEELFF.

The V call is TRBV11-1, the J call TRBJ1-2; TRBD1 is a possible D gene (5 bases). Germline V gene sequence: CDR1 SGHAT, CDR2 FQDESV (reference sequence). V was trimmed by 5 bases and J by 6 bases, leaving 13 bases between them. There are 13 residues in the CDR3. CDR3 loop: CASSLDRTNGYTF. The CDR3 DNA reads as TGTGCCAGCAGCCTCGACAGAACGAATGGCTACACCTTC. Looking up the rest from reference TRBV11-1 and TRBJ1-2 gives the full variable domain: EAEVAQSPRYKITEKSQAVAFWCDPISGHATLYWYRQILGQGPELLVQFQDESVVDDSQLPKDRFSAERLKGVDSTLKIQPAELGDSAMYLCASSLDRTNGYTFGSGTRLTVV.